This T cell receptor (beta chain) appears in the sequencing data of a study of T cell responses to AZD1222 COVID-19 vaccine. Regarding the study as a whole: Spike was spanned by vaccine-associated CD4 TCRs, which were dominant at 160-218 and 743-854. Repertoire samples came only from after the peak T cell response.

Second-dose intervals near 4 or 12 weeks were combined. Repertoires were generated with immunoSEQ multiplex PCR, while TCRdb's copy carries only in-frame clones and drops some. The sample consists of tens of thousands of clones, about 86% of them appearing once. This clone was seen only a few times. Its matching antigen is unknown. Per the germline V gene, CDR1 is KGHSH and CDR2 is LQKENI. This CDR3 comprises 15 residues. V gave up 0 bases and J gave up 3 bases, with 10 bases separating them. The TCR comes from an adult who received the AZD1222 COVID-19 vaccine. Sequencing used peripheral blood, obtained 28 days after the second AZD1222 dose. The chain recombines TRBV18 with TRBJ2-3, with D perhaps TRBD1 (5 bases). CDR3 protein: CASSPPQGRTDTQYF. CDR3 sequence (DNA): TGTGCCAGCTCACCACCGCAGGGTAGAACAGATACGCAGTATTTT. The full variable domain, in which reference TRBV18 and TRBJ2-3 provide the parts outside the CDR3, is NAGVMQNPRHLVRRRGQEARLRCSPMKGHSHVYWYRQLPEEGLKFMVYLQKENIIDESGMPKERFSAEFPKEGPSILRIQQVVRGDSAAYFCASSPPQGRTDTQYFGPGTRLTVL.